This T cell receptor (beta chain) was identified in a study of CD8+ T cells in alopecia areata. Sequencing templates came from extracted RNA that was reverse transcribed into cDNA. Produced via immunoSEQ multiplex PCR; TCRdb's table is partial and in-frame only. The sample consists of 80,000 to 100,000 clones, approximately 42% of them appearing once. Trimming removed 0 bases from V and 1 base from J, with 8 bases in between. The CDR3 totals 14 residues. The germline gives CDR1 SGHRS, CDR2 YFSETQ. This receptor was identified in a human donor with alopecia areata. The specimen sequenced was CD4+ T cells sorted from blood. The chain uses TRBV5-1 and TRBJ2-7; D unresolved. CDR3 amino acids: CASSLDPSSYEQYF. In nucleotides, the CDR3 is TGCGCCAGCAGCTTGGATCCCAGTTCCTACGAGCAGTACTTC.